Following are 32 T cell receptor beta chains from one sample sequenced in a study of OX40 agonist ivuxolimab in advanced cancers. Measured with immunoSEQ multiplex PCR; TCRdb has only the in-frame clones, and not every one. The table records about 77,000 clones, 65% to 85% of them present only once. Material: CD4+ or CD8+ T cells sorted from blood, obtained in a trial of the OX40 agonist ivuxolimab. The receptors come from an adult with an advanced solid tumor such as melanoma, head and neck, liver or kidney cancer.

The V and J genes are TRBV9 and TRBJ2-7, with TRBD2 as a possible D gene (6 bases). This CDR3 is built from 15 residues. Trimming removed 2 bases at V and 3 bases at J, with 15 bases between. Germline values: CDR1 SGDLS, CDR2 YYNGEE. The DNA for the CDR3 is TGTGCCAGCAGCGTGGGGGACTCTGAAGTCTACGAGCAGTACTTC. Protein sequence: CASSVGDSEVYEQYF.

The V call is TRBV14, the J call TRBJ2-7; D remains ambiguous. The germline gives CDR1 SGHDN, CDR2 FVKESK. The ends were cut back, 2 bases at V and 0 bases at J, with 5 bases in the middle. This CDR3 is 13 amino acids long. The CDR3 coding sequence is TGTGCCAGCAGCCAACAGGCCTCCTACGAGCAGTACTTC. This translates into CASSQQASYEQYF.

In nucleotides, the CDR3 is TGTGCCAGCAGCGCCGACAGGGGTCGTGAAAAACTGTTTTTT. Its protein product is CASSADRGREKLFF. The V gene is TRBV9, the J gene TRBJ1-4; 8 nucleotides agree with TRBD1. The CDR3 length is 14 residues. After removal of 3 bases from V and 7 bases from J, the junction contained 5 bases not matched to a gene. Germline V gene data show CDR1 as SGDLS and CDR2 as YYNGEE.

The chain joins TRBV9 to TRBJ2-2; D not resolved. Germline V gives CDR1 SGDLS, CDR2 YYNGEE. Trimming took 0 bases from V and 4 from J, leaving 4 bases between them. The CDR3 spans 13 residues. CDR3 nucleotides: TGTGCCAGCAGCGTAGGAAGCACCGGGGAGCTGTTTTTT. Residues: CASSVGSTGELFF. The variable domain in full, with the rest retrieved from reference TRBV9 and TRBJ2-2, is DSGVTQTPKHLITATGQRVTLRCSPRSGDLSVYWYQQSLDQGLQFLIQYYNGEERAKGNILERFSAQQFPDLHSELNLSSLELGDSALYFCASSVGSTGELFFGEGSRLTVL.

The chain joins TRBV7-9 to TRBJ2-7; TRBD2 agrees at 11 bases. V was clipped by 0 bases and J by 3 bases; unmatched bases: 1. CDR1 and CDR2 from the germline V gene are SEHNR and FQNEAQ (reference sequence). The CDR3 is 15 residues long. The CDR3 region has the DNA TGTGCCAGCAGCTTAGCGGGACTAGCGGACTACGAGCAGTACTTC. Its translation: CASSLAGLADYEQYF.

This clone appeared a single time. CDR3 coding DNA: TGCGCCAGCAGCAGCGAGACAGGGGCAAACATTCAGTACTTC. This translates into CASSSETGANIQYF. The rearrangement links TRBV5-1 to TRBJ2-4, with 8 positions matching TRBD1. This CDR3 contains 14 residues. CDR1 and CDR2 from the germline V gene are SGHRS and YFSETQ. With V trimmed by 4 bases and J by 6 bases, 6 bases remained unmatched.

The gene calls are TRBV9 and TRBJ1-2; no clear D gene. Trimming stripped 0 bases from V and 6 bases from J, with 12 bases between. The CDR3 is 14 residues long. Germline CDR1 SGDLS, CDR2 YYNGEE. CDR3: CASSVDPTEHGYTF. The CDR3 DNA sequence: TGTGCCAGCAGCGTAGACCCGACGGAGCATGGCTACACCTTC.

The V call is TRBV27, the J call TRBJ2-1; 7 bases are shared with TRBD2. Per the germline V gene, CDR1 is MNHEY and CDR2 is SMNVEV (reference sequence). The CDR3 runs to 13 residues. V was pared by 5 bases and J by 9 bases, with 7 bases of the junction left unmatched. The CDR3 region is CASSAGVKGEQFF. The CDR3 DNA is TGTGCCAGCAGTGCGGGAGTAAAGGGTGAGCAGTTCTTC.

The rearrangement links TRBV6-1 to TRBJ1-2, with 9 positions matching TRBD1. The CDR3 is 14 amino acids. V lost 4 bases and J lost 5; bases outside the gene matches: 5. Germline loops: CDR1 MNHNS, CDR2 SASEGT. The CDR3, as DNA: TGTGCCAGCAGTGGGACAGGGGTGAGGTATGGCTACACCTTC. It is translated as CASSGTGVRYGYTF.

The V call is TRBV30, the J call TRBJ1-2; 8 bases agree with TRBD1. After removal of 1 base from V and 13 bases from J, the junction contained 8 bases not matched to a gene. The CDR3 consists of 12 residues. Germline V gives CDR1 GTSNPN, CDR2 SVGIG (reference sequence). The CDR3 is CAWSGEQGAGTF. The CDR3 region has the DNA TGTGCCTGGAGTGGAGAGCAGGGGGCAGGCACCTTC.

The rearrangement joins TRBV7-9 to TRBJ2-5; D is uncertain. The V end lost 1 base, the J end lost 4 bases, and 7 bases lay between the germline ends. CDR3 length equals 13 residues. The germline V gene has CDR1 SEHNR and CDR2 FQNEAQ (reference sequence). The CDR3 spells CASSLGGVETQYF. CDR3 DNA sequence: TGTGCCAGCAGCTTAGGGGGTGTAGAGACCCAGTACTTC.

The CDR3 nucleotides are TGTGCCAGCACATCACGGGGGAATTCACCCCTCCACTTT. It translates to CASTSRGNSPLHF. V gene TRBV6-1 combines with J gene TRBJ1-6; possible D gene TRBD1, 5 bases. The V and J ends lost 7 bases and 7 bases respectively, with 11 bases between them. Germline V gene data show CDR1 as MNHNS and CDR2 as SASEGT. The CDR3 contains 13 residues.

CDR3 bases: TGTGCCAGCAGCTTTGTACTAGCGGGCCAAGAGACCCAGTACTTC. Amino acids: CASSFVLAGQETQYF. This sequence joins TRBV7-9 and TRBJ2-5; 9 positions match TRBD2. Per the germline V gene, CDR1 is SEHNR and CDR2 is FQNEAQ (reference sequence). This CDR3 has 15 amino acids. Germline trimming cut 3 bases from V and 1 base from J; bases unmatched to any gene: 3.

This rearrangement joins TRBV5-1 to TRBJ2-5, with D tentatively TRBD2 (6 bases). The germline V gene encodes CDR1 SGHRS and CDR2 YFSETQ. The germline V and J ends were trimmed by 2 bases and 2 bases, with 10 bases remaining between them. The CDR3 is 14 amino acids. CDR3 amino acids: CASSFMRGQETQYF. CDR3 nucleotide sequence: TGCGCCAGCAGCTTTATGCGGGGTCAAGAGACCCAGTACTTC.

A word on this clone: One end of the junction does not line up with germline, which may come from a read error. The V call is TRBV7-9, the J call TRBJ1-2, with no clear D. The CDR3 consists of 12 residues. Germline V gives CDR1 SEHNR, CDR2 FQNEAQ (reference sequence). CDR3 loop: CASSLAEMPRAF. The CDR3 DNA reads TGTGCCAGCAGCTTAGCGGAGATGCCGAGGGCCTTC.

The J gene is TRBJ2-7, the V gene TRBV7-8, with 9 nucleotides matching TRBD2. With 1 base clipped from V and 3 bases from J, the junction kept 1 base outside the gene matches. CDR3 length: 14 residues. CDR1 is SGHVS and CDR2 is FQNEAQ in the germline V gene. CDR3 DNA: TGTGCCAGCAGCTTAGTACTAGCGGGCTACGAGCAGTACTTC. Amino acid sequence: CASSLVLAGYEQYF.

This sequence joins TRBV4-1 and TRBJ1-4, with a tentative D call TRBD1 (6 bases). Germline loops: CDR1 MGHRA, CDR2 YSYEKL. The CDR3 is 15 amino acids. V gave up 4 bases and J gave up 1 base, with 10 bases separating them. The CDR3 DNA reads as TGCGCCAGCAGCCCTATGACAGGAACTAATGAAAAACTGTTTTTT. Translating gives CASSPMTGTNEKLFF.

This clone was observed a single time. The CDR3 region has the DNA TGTGCCAGCTCACCACCGCCGAGGGGGGAGCAGTACTTC. Its translation is CASSPPPRGEQYF. The V and J genes are TRBV18 and TRBJ2-7; possibly TRBD1 for D (6 bases). CDR3 length: 13 amino acids. Germline V gene sequence: CDR1 KGHSH, CDR2 LQKENI. V lost 0 bases to trimming and J lost 7 bases, with 10 bases between them.

The chain employs TRBV2 and TRBJ2-7; D may be TRBD2 (7 bases). V was cut by 6 bases and J by 3 bases, with 24 bases left in between. The CDR3 extends over 17 amino acids. Germline assignment: CDR1 SNHLY and CDR2 FYNNEI. CDR3 sequence (DNA): TGTGCCAGCAGGGAGACTAGCCGAGTATCCAGGGGCTACGAGCAGTACTTC. The encoded protein is CASRETSRVSRGYEQYF.

This clone was observed a single time. This sequence joins TRBV4-1 and TRBJ2-6; 7 nucleotides align to TRBD1. Germline CDR1 MGHRA, CDR2 YSYEKL. The length of the CDR3 is 17 residues. Trimming at V came to 0 bases and at J to 4 bases, leaving 6 bases not matched to a gene. The DNA for the CDR3 is TGCGCCAGCAGCCAAGATCCAGAGGGGGCAGGGGCCAACGTCCTGACTTTC. It codes for CASSQDPEGAGANVLTF.

V is TRBV19 and J is TRBJ2-3; D possibly matches TRBD1 or TRBD2 (5 bases each). The germline gives CDR1 LNHDA, CDR2 SQIVND (reference sequence). CDR3 length equals 14 residues. V was pared by 3 bases and J by 2 bases, with 9 bases between. CDR3 sequence: CASSMGRFTDTQYF. DNA for the CDR3: TGTGCCAGTAGTATGGGACGGTTCACAGATACGCAGTATTTT.

The gene calls are TRBV10-3 and TRBJ1-3; 7 bases match TRBD1. Trimming cost V 4 bases and J 4 bases; bases outside gene matches: 4. The CDR3 runs to 14 residues. Germline loops: CDR1 ENHRY, CDR2 SYGVKD. CDR3 DNA: TGTGCCATCAGTGTACAGGGGTCGGGAAACACCATATATTTT. It translates to CAISVQGSGNTIYF.

Worth noting for this clone: Within the sample, other DNA sequences also encode this same CDR3. This chain links TRBV18 with TRBJ2-1; the D is unclear. The CDR3 consists of 14 residues. Germline V lookup: CDR1 KGHSH, CDR2 LQKENI. Trimming removed 3 bases from V and 0 bases from J, with 6 bases in between. Here the CDR3 reads CASSPQSSYNEQFF. The CDR3 DNA reads as TGTGCCAGCTCACCCCAGAGCTCCTACAATGAGCAGTTCTTC.

The chain couples TRBV4-1 to TRBJ2-7; 7 nucleotides align to TRBD2. There are 15 residues in the CDR3. Germline V gene sequence: CDR1 MGHRA, CDR2 YSYEKL. The V and J ends lost 1 base and 4 bases, in that order; junction bases with no gene match: 7. This CDR3 reads CASSQGGGSGYEQYF. The CDR3 coding sequence is TGCGCCAGCAGCCAAGGCGGCGGGAGTGGGTACGAGCAGTACTTC.

This clone was found a few times. The rearrangement links TRBV27 to TRBJ1-1; 8 bases are a match to TRBD1. With V trimmed by 3 bases and J by 5 bases, 2 bases remained unmatched. The CDR3 runs to 13 residues. Germline V gene sequence: CDR1 MNHEY, CDR2 SMNVEV (reference sequence). The CDR3 DNA is TGTGCCAGCAGTTTCCGGACAGGGACTGAAGCTTTCTTT. It is translated as CASSFRTGTEAFF.

This clone turned up a few times. Other DNA sequences in this specimen translate into the identical CDR3. The V gene is TRBV5-4, the J gene TRBJ1-3; maybe TRBD1 (5 bases). Germline CDR1 and CDR2: SGHNT and YYREEE (reference sequence). The CDR3 is made up of 14 amino acids. With 1 base removed from V and 2 bases from J, the gap between germline ends came to 7 bases. The CDR3 protein is CASSLQGPGNTIYF. Written as DNA, the CDR3 is TGTGCCAGCAGCTTGCAGGGCCCTGGAAACACCATATATTTT.

The J gene is TRBJ2-3, the V gene TRBV4-1, with 10 positions matching TRBD2. V lost 0 bases and J lost 3; bases outside the gene matches: 6. CDR1 and CDR2 (germline): MGHRA, YSYEKL. This CDR3 is built from 17 residues. CDR3 in amino acids: CASSQDGLAGETDTQYF. Written as DNA, the CDR3 is TGCGCCAGCAGCCAAGATGGCCTAGCGGGAGAGACAGATACGCAGTATTTT.

This chain links TRBV7-9 with TRBJ2-7, with D possibly being TRBD1 or TRBD2 (6 bases each). The V gene lost 7 bases and the J gene lost 5 bases, with 24 bases spanning the gap. This CDR3 is 16 amino acids long. CDR1 and CDR2 (germline): SEHNR, FQNEAQ (reference sequence). The CDR3 sequence is CASTKWLGGWVNEQYF. In nucleotides, the CDR3 is TGTGCCAGCACCAAATGGCTGGGGGGCTGGGTCAACGAGCAGTACTTC.

J is TRBJ2-3 and V is TRBV10-1; 12 bases align to TRBD2. Germline CDR1 is WNHNN and CDR2 is SYGVQD (reference sequence). The CDR3 length is 15 residues. V shed 4 bases and J 3 bases; nucleotides not matched to a gene: 2. In DNA, the CDR3 is TGCGCCAGCAGTGCCACTAGCGGGAGGACAGATACGCAGTATTTT. Translation: CASSATSGRTDTQYF.

This chain uses TRBV19 with TRBJ1-5; D perhaps matches TRBD1 (6 bases). Trimming took 7 bases from V and 3 from J, leaving 19 bases between them. Germline V gene lookup returns CDR1 LNHDA and CDR2 SQIVND (reference sequence). The CDR3 totals 16 residues. The CDR3 region has the DNA TGTGCCAGTAAGGGGGGGGTAGGGGCTAACAATCAGCCCCAGCATTTT. Translating gives CASKGGVGANNQPQHF.

This chain connects TRBV4-2 to TRBJ2-7; TRBD1 matches at 10 bases. Germline loops: CDR1 LGHNA, CDR2 YNFKEQ. With V trimmed by 0 bases and J by 4 bases, 3 bases remained unmatched. The CDR3 is 15 residues long. The DNA for the CDR3 is TGTGCCAGCAGCCAAGATGGACAGGGGGTTTACGAGCAGTACTTC. It codes for CASSQDGQGVYEQYF.

V is TRBV28 and J is TRBJ1-5; D is perhaps TRBD1 (5 bases). The V and J ends lost 6 bases and 0 bases respectively, with 21 bases between them. Germline loops: CDR1 MDHEN, CDR2 SYDVKM. The CDR3 loop spans 18 amino acids. In DNA, the CDR3 is TGTGCCAGCAGCGGGACTCCCAAGGGGAGGTATAGCAATCAGCCCCAGCATTTT. Translated, it gives CASSGTPKGRYSNQPQHF.